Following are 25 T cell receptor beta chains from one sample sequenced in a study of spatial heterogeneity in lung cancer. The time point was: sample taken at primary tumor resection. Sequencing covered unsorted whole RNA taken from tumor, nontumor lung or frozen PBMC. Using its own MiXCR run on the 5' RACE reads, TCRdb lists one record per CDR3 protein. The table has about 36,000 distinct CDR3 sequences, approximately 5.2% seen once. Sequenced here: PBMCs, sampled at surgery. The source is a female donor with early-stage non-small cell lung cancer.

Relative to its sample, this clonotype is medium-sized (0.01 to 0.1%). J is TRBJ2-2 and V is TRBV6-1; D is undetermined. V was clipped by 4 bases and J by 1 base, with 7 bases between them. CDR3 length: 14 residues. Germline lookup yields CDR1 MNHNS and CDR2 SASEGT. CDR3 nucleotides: TGTGCCAGCAGTGTGTCACAGAACACCGGGGAGCTGTTTTTT. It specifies CASSVSQNTGELFF.

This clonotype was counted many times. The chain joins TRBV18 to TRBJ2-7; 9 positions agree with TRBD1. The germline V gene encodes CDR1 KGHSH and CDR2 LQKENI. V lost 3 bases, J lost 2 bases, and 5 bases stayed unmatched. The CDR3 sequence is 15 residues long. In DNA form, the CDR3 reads TGTGCCAGCTCACCCAGGACAGGGGTAGCCTACGAGCAGTACTTC. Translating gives CASSPRTGVAYEQYF.

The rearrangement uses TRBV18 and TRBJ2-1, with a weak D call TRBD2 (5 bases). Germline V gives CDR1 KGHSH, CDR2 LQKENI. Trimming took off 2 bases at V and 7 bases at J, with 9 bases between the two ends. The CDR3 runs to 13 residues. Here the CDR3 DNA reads TGTGCCAGCTCACCAAGGGAGTCTAATGAGCAGTTCTTC. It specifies CASSPRESNEQFF. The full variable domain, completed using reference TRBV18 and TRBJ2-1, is NAGVMQNPRHLVRRRGQEARLRCSPMKGHSHVYWYRQLPEEGLKFMVYLQKENIIDESGMPKERFSAEFPKEGPSILRIQQVVRGDSAAYFCASSPRESNEQFFGPGTRLTVL.

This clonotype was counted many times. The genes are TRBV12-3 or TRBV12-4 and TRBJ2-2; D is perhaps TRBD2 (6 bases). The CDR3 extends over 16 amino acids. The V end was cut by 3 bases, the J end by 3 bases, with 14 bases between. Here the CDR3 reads CASSFRLVRDTGELFF. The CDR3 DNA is TGTGCCAGCAGTTTCCGACTAGTTCGGGACACCGGGGAGCTGTTTTTT.

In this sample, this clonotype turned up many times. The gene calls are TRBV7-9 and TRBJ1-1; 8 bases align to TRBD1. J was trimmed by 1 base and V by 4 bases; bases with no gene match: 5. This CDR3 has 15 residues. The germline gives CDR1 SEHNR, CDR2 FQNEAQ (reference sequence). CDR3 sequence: CASSSPQGANTEAFF. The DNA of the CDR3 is TGTGCCAGCAGCTCCCCCCAGGGGGCGAACACTGAAGCTTTCTTT.

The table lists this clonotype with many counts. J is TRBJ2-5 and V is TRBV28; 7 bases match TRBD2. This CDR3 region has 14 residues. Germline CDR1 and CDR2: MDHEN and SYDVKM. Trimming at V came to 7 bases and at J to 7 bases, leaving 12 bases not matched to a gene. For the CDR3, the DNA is TGTGCCAGCACCAGACTAGCCGCACTGGGGACCCAGTACTTC. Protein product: CASTRLAALGTQYF. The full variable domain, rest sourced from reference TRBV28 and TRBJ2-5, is DVKVTQSSRYLVKRTGEKVFLECVQDMDHENMFWYRQDPGLGLRLIYFSYDVKMKEKGDIPEGYSVSREKKERFSLILESASTNQTSMYLCASTRLAALGTQYFGPGTRLLVL.

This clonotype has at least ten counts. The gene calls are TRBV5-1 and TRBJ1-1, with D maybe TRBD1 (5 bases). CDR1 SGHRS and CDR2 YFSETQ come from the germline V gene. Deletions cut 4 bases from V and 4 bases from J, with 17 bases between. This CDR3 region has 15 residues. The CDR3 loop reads CASSTTGVFGTEAFF. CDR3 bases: TGCGCCAGCAGCACTACGGGGGTCTTCGGCACTGAAGCTTTCTTT.

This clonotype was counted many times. The CDR3 DNA reads as TGTGCCAGCGGCCGGGACAGGGGGCGAGGTGAGCAGTTCTTC. Amino acid sequence: CASGRDRGRGEQFF. J is TRBJ2-1 and V is TRBV6-5, with 12 bases fitting TRBD1. V lost 8 bases to trimming and J lost 9 bases; unmatched junction nucleotides: 8. Germline assignment: CDR1 MNHEY and CDR2 SVGAGI. The CDR3 has 14 amino acids.

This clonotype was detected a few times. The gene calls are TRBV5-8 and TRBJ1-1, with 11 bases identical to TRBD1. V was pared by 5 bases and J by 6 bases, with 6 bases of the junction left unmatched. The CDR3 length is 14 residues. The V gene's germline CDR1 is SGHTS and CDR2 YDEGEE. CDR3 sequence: CASRDRDRGAEAFF. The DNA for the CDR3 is TGTGCCAGCAGGGACCGGGACAGGGGGGCTGAAGCTTTCTTT.

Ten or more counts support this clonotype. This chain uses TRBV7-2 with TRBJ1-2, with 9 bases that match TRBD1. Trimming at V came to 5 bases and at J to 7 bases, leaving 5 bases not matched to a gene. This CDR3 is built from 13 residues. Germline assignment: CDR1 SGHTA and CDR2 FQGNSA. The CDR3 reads CASSIQGAGGYTF. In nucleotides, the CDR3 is TGTGCCAGCAGCATACAGGGGGCGGGTGGCTACACCTTC.

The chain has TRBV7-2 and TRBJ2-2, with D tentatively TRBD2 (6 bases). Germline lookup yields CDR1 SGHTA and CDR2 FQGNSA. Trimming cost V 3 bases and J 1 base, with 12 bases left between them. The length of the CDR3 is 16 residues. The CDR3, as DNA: TGTGCCAGCAGCTTTGTATTGGGAGGGAACACCGGGGAGCTGTTTTTT. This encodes CASSFVLGGNTGELFF.

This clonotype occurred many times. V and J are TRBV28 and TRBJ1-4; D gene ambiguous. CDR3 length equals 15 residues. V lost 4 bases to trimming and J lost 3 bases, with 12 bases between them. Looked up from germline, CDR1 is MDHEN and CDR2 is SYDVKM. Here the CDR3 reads CASSSVGVANEKLFF. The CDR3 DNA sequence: TGTGCCAGCAGTTCGGTTGGGGTAGCTAATGAAAAACTGTTTTTT.

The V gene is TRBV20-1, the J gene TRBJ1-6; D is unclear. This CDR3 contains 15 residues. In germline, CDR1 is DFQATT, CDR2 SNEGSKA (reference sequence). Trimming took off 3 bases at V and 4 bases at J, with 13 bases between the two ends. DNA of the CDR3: TGCAGTGCTAGTAACAGCCGCCTTTATAATTCACCCCTCCACTTT. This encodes CSASNSRLYNSPLHF.

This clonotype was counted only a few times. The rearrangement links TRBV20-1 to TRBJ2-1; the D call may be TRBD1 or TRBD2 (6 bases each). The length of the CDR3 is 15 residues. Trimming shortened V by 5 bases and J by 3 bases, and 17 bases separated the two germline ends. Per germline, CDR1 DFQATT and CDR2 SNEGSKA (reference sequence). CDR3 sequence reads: CSALGGSSNYNEQFF. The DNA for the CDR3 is TGCAGTGCTCTAGGGGGGTCCTCCAACTACAATGAGCAGTTCTTC.

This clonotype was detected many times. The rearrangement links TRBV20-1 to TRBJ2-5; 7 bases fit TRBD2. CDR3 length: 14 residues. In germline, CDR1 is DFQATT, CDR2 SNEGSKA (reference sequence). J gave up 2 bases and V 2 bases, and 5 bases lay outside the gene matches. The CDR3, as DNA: TGCAGTGCTAGAAGGAGCGGGGTTCAAGAGACCCAGTACTTC. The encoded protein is CSARRSGVQETQYF.

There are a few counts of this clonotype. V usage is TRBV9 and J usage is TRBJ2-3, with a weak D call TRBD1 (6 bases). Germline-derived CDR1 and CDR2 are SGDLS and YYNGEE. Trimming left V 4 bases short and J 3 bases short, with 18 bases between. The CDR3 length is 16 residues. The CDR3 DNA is TGTGCCAGCAGCCCGGACAGTTTTAAGGGGACAGATACGCAGTATTTT. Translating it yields CASSPDSFKGTDTQYF.

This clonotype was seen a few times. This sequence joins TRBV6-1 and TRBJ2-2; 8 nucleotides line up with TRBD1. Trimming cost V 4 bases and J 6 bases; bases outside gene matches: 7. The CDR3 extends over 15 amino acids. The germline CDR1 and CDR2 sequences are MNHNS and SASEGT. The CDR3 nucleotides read TGTGCCAGCAGTGCAACCGCACAGGGGGCCGGGGAGCTGTTTTTT. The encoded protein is CASSATAQGAGELFF.

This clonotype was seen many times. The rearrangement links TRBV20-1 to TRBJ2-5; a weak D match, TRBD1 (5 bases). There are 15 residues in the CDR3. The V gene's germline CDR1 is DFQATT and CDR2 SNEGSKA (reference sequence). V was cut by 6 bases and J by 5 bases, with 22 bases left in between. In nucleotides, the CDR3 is TGCAGTGCCAGGGATACCCGACTTGCTGGGGAGACCCAGTACTTC. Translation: CSARDTRLAGETQYF.

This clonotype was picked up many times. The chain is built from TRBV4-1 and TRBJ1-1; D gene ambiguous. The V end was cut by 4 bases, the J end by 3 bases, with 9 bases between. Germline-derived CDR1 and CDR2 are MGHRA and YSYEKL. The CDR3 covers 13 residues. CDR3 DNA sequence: TGCGCCAGCAGCCTGACAATTTACACTGAAGCTTTCTTT. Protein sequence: CASSLTIYTEAFF.

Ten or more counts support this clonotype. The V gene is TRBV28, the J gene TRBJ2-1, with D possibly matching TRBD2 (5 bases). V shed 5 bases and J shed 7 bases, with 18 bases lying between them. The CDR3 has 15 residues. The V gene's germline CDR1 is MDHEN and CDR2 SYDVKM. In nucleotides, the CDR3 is TGTGCCAGCAGTACTCCTTGGGAGCAGCGTAATGAGCAGTTCTTC. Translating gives CASSTPWEQRNEQFF.

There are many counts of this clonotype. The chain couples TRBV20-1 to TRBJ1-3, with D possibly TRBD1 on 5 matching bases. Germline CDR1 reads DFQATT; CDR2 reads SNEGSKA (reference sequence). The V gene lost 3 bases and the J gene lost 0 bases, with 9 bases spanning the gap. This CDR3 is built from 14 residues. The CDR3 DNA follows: TGCAGTGCTAGTTGGGGGTCCTCTGGAAACACCATATATTTT. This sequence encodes CSASWGSSGNTIYF.

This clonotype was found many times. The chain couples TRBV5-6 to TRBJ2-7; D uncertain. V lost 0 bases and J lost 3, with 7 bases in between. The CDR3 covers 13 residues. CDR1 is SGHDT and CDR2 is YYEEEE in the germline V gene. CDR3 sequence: CASSLGRSYEQYF. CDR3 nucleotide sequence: TGTGCCAGCAGCTTGGGCCGGAGCTACGAGCAGTACTTC.

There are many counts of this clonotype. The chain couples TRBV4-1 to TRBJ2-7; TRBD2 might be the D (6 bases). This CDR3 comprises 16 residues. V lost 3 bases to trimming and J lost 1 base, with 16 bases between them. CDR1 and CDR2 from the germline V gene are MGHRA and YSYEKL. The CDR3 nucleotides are TGCGCCAGCAGCCAGACTGCTAGCGCGCTATCCTACGAGCAGTACTTC. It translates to CASSQTASALSYEQYF.

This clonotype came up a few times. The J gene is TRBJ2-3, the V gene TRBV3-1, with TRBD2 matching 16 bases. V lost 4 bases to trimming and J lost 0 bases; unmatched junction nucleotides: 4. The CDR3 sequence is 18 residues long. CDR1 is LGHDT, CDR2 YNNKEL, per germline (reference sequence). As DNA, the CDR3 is TGTGCCAGCAGCCTGGGACTAGCGGGGGGGCGTAGCACAGATACGCAGTATTTT. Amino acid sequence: CASSLGLAGGRSTDTQYF.

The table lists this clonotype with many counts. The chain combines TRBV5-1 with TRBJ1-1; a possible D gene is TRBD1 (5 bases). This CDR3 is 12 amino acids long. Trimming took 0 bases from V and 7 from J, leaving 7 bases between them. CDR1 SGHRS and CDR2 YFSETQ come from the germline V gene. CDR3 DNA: TGCGCCAGCAGCTTGGACAGGATTGAAGCTTTCTTT. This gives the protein CASSLDRIEAFF. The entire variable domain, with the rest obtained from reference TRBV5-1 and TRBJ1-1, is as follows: KAGVTQTPRYLIKTRGQQVTLSCSPISGHRSVSWYQQTPGQGLQFLFEYFSETQRNKGNFPGRFSGRQFSNSRSEMNVSTLELGDSALYLCASSLDRIEAFFGQGTRLTVV.